Listed here are 3 T cell receptor beta chains from one sample, sequenced in a study of OX40 agonist ivuxolimab in advanced cancers. Clones were sequenced by immunoSEQ multiplex PCR, and TCRdb holds only the in-frame ones, with some missing. The sample has more than 45,000 clones; approximately 90% are singletons. Sample: CD4+ or CD8+ T cells sorted from blood, taken in a trial of the OX40 agonist ivuxolimab. Receptors were obtained from an adult with an advanced solid tumor such as melanoma, head and neck, liver or kidney cancer.

V is TRBV21-1 and J is TRBJ2-7; TRBD2 is taken as the D call from the table, unchecked against the DNA. TRBV21-1 represents a pseudogene. This CDR3 spans 14 amino acids. The CDR3 region is CASSKDPGSYEQYF. CDR3 sequence (DNA): TGTGCCAGCAGCAAAGACCCGGGTTCCTACGAGCAGTACTTC.

V is TRBV28 and J is TRBJ2-1, with TRBD2 matching over 11 bases. Germline V gene lookup returns CDR1 MDHEN and CDR2 SYDVKM. With 6 bases clipped from V and 3 bases from J, the junction kept 10 bases outside the gene matches. This CDR3 is 17 amino acids long. The CDR3 DNA is TGTGCCAGCAGCCCCGGGACTAGCGGTCTTCTCTACAATGAGCAGTTCTTC. This gives the protein CASSPGTSGLLYNEQFF.

The rearrangement uses TRBV11-3 and TRBJ2-1, with 11 nucleotides matching TRBD2. Germline V CDR1 and CDR2: SGHNT, YENEEA. The CDR3 consists of 15 residues. The V and J ends lost 4 bases and 4 bases, in that order; junction bases with no gene match: 3. CDR3 amino acids: CASSSRTSGYNEQFF. The DNA of the CDR3 is TGTGCCAGCAGCTCCAGGACTAGCGGGTACAATGAGCAGTTCTTC.